The following is a T cell receptor beta chain sequence with its context. These data come from a study of blood T cell repertoires in COVID-19. The wider study: The cDNA or gDNA used as material had been derived from T cells, B-cell-depleted T cells, or PBMCs.

Trimming at V came to 1 base and at J to 4 bases, leaving 1 base not matched to a gene. This CDR3 has 14 residues. Germline assignment: CDR1 SGHAT and CDR2 FQNNGV. Here immunoSEQ multiplex PCR was the method, and the copy in TCRdb shows in-frame clones only, minus some. In the table there are about 160,000 clones, approximately 92% of which are singletons. The receptor was derived from a woman in her fifties or sixties with acute or convalescent COVID-19. The V call is TRBV11-2, the J call TRBJ1-1; 9 nucleotides agree with TRBD1. The source material was peripheral blood. CDR3 loop: CASSLVTGGTEAFF. CDR3 sequence (DNA): TGTGCCAGCAGCTTAGTGACAGGGGGCACTGAAGCTTTCTTT.